A single sample is the source of the 10 T cell receptor beta chains below, sequenced in a study of esophageal squamous cell carcinoma under preoperative chemotherapy. As to time point: before preoperative PTX-NDP chemotherapy. TCRdb independently ran MiXCR on the PCR reads; one entry per CDR3 protein. Altogether fewer than 16,000 distinct CDR3 sequences are present, 60% being singletons, with the ten largest covering about half. This material was collected from a patient given preoperative chemotherapy. The receptor set was obtained from a human donor with esophageal squamous cell carcinoma. The donor label of this sample is uncertain.

With respect to this clonotype: The junction differs from germline at one of its ends, possibly a read error. The chain is built from TRBV6-1 and TRBJ2-3, with D uncertain. Germline-derived CDR1 and CDR2 are MNHNS and SASEGT. This CDR3 is built from 14 residues. The CDR3 DNA reads as TGTGCCAGCCTCCAGGCTGTGAGCACCGGTACGCTGTATTTT. This sequence encodes CASLQAVSTGTLYF.

This clonotype has just a few counts. V is TRBV7-2 and J is TRBJ2-1, with D maybe TRBD1 (5 bases). The J call may be incorrect, as the DNA end agrees better with TRBJ2-5. Germline CDR1 and CDR2: SGHTA and FQGNSA. The CDR3 extends over 13 amino acids. CDR3 in amino acids: CASSGRKGETQYF. The CDR3 coding sequence is TGTGCCAGCAGCGGACGGAAGGGGGAGACCCAGTACTTC.

As regards this clonotype: A much more abundant neighbour one base away suggests this may be a read error. The rearrangement uses TRBV6-1 and TRBJ2-1; TRBD1 agrees at 7 bases. The J call may be in error: the DNA end matches TRBJ2-7 better. Germline V gives CDR1 MNHNS, CDR2 SASEGT. The CDR3 length is 18 residues. CDR3 DNA: TGTGCCAGCAGTGACCAACCAGGGGGACCGGACTTTCTCAATGAGCAGTACTTC. This translates into CASSDQPGGPDFLNEQYF.

This clonotype was counted ten times or more. The rearrangement joins TRBV6-4 to TRBJ2-2; 7 bases map to TRBD2. The CDR3 runs 16 residues. Germline trimming cut 4 bases from V and 7 bases from J; bases unmatched to any gene: 12. Per the germline V gene, CDR1 is MRHNA and CDR2 is SNTAGT. The CDR3 reads CASSGLAWREHGELFF. CDR3 nucleotides: TGTGCCAGCAGTGGCTTAGCCTGGCGGGAGCACGGGGAGCTGTTTTTT.

This clonotype has only a few counts. A junction boundary mismatches the germline segment, possibly from a read error. This chain joins TRBV10-3 and TRBJ2-2; TRBD1 agrees at 7 bases. Germline CDR1 is ENHRY and CDR2 is SYGVKD. This CDR3 is 13 amino acids long. CDR3 DNA: TGTGCCATTCAGGGGGATGACACCGGGACGCTGTATTTT. Translated: CAIQGDDTGTLYF.

This clonotype was recorded once. The chain recombines TRBV6-1 with TRBJ2-3, with D possibly matching TRBD2 (7 bases). Germline assignment: CDR1 MNHNS and CDR2 SASEGT. The V and J ends lost 9 bases and 9 bases respectively, with 25 bases between them. This CDR3 is built from 15 residues. CDR3 nucleotides: TGTGCCAGTGTAAAAGGGGGGGGGGGCGGGGAGACGCAGTATTTT. This sequence encodes CASVKGGGGGETQYF.

This clonotype showed up just once. The chain has TRBV6-1 and TRBJ1-1; D ambiguous. Germline CDR1 MNHNS, CDR2 SASEGT. CDR3 length: 16 residues. Trimming stripped 0 bases from V and 1 base from J, with 12 bases between. The CDR3 here is CASSEAMMAGNTEAFF. As DNA, the CDR3 is TGTGCCAGCAGTGAAGCCATGATGGCAGGGAACACTGAAGCTTTCTTT.

The J gene is TRBJ2-1, the V gene TRBV6-1; D not certain. V was cut by 4 bases and J by 5 bases, with 6 bases left in between. The germline gives CDR1 MNHNS, CDR2 SASEGT. This CDR3 is built from 12 residues. The DNA of the CDR3 is TGTGCCAGCAGTGGGGTCAACAATGAGCAGTTCTTC. It specifies CASSGVNNEQFF.

This sequence joins TRBV10-3 and TRBJ2-3, with 7 nucleotides matching TRBD1. The J call could be wrong; TRBJ2-7 is a better fit for the DNA end. From germline, CDR1 is ENHRY and CDR2 SYGVKD. CDR3 size: 14 residues. CDR3 sequence: CAGARGRDTDTQYF. The DNA of the CDR3 is TGTGCGGGCGCTAGGGGGCGTGACACAGATACGCAGTACTTC.

In its sample, this clonotype was seen a few times. The chain employs TRBV6-2 or TRBV6-3 and TRBJ2-1, with 8 bases identical to TRBD2. Germline assignment: CDR1 MNHEY and CDR2 SVGEGT. The V gene end was trimmed by 6 bases and the J gene end by 8 bases; junction bases not matched to a gene: 12. The CDR3 covers 15 residues. The CDR3 region is CASRSKRERIDEQFF. The CDR3, as DNA: TGTGCCAGCAGGAGCAAGCGGGAGAGAATAGATGAGCAGTTCTTC.